This is a list of T cell receptor beta chains from one sample in a study of blood T cell repertoires in COVID-19. Using immunoSEQ multiplex PCR, the repertoire was profiled, and TCRdb retains in-frame clones only, with some absent. Of some 300,000 clones listed, roughly 91% are singletons. Material: PBMCs or T cells enriched from blood (not recorded which). The source of these receptors is a woman aged 50 to 60 who had been exposed to COVID-19. The CDR3 runs from the conserved cysteine through the conserved F or W. A D gene is named only where the DNA matches it firmly. Size values are once, few and many counts, or a class for expanded clones, and some rows have none.

TRBJ2-3	NA	15	TRBV3-1/TRBV3-2	TRBD1	TGTGCCAGCAGCACTGGGACAGGGGGCACAGATACGCAGTATTTT	CASSTGTGGTDTQYF
TRBJ1-2	NA	18	TRBV3-1/TRBV3-2	NA	TGTGCCAGCAGCCAAGAAGGGGGTTACGGGCTTGCTAACTATGGCTACACCTTC	CASSQEGGYGLANYGYTF
TRBJ2-5	NA	14	TRBV9	TRBD2	TGTGCCAGCAGCGGACTTAGCGGGCAAGAGACCCAGTACTTC	CASSGLSGQETQYF
TRBJ1-2	NA	14	TRBV5-1	NA	TGCGCCAGCAGCTTCGTTGCCAGTCTCTATGGCTACACCTTC	CASSFVASLYGYTF
TRBJ1-3	once	14	TRBV7-9	NA	TGTGCCAGCAGCTCCCCCGGCTCTGGAAACACCATATATTTT	CASSSPGSGNTIYF
TRBJ2-1	NA	15	TRBV28	NA	TGTGCCAGCAGTCTCCCCTTGGGGAGGTACAATGAGCAGTTCTTC	CASSLPLGRYNEQFF
TRBJ1-2	NA	15	TRBV7-9	NA	TGTGCCAGCAGCTTAGGTTTAACAGGGCTCTATGGCTACACCTTC	CASSLGLTGLYGYTF
TRBJ1-5	NA	15	TRBV28	NA	TGTGCCAGCAGTCATAGCGGGTGGAGCAATCAGCCCCAGCATTTT	CASSHSGWSNQPQHF
TRBJ1-2	NA	15	TRBV7-8	NA	TGTGCCAGCAGCTTACGTCCAGGAGGGGATGATGGCTACACCTTC	CASSLRPGGDDGYTF
TRBJ1-5	few	16	TRBV19	NA	TGTGCCAGCCATGGCCAGGGTGCGTATAGCAATCAGCCCCAGCATTTT	CASHGQGAYSNQPQHF
TRBJ2-1	NA	16	TRBV5-4	NA	TGTGCCAGCAGCACAGGGACGGATAGCTCCTACAATGAGCAGTTCTTC	CASSTGTDSSYNEQFF
TRBJ2-1	NA	14	TRBV6-5	TRBD2	TGTGCCAGCAGCGTAGCGGGGGGGAACAATGAGCAGTTCTTC	CASSVAGGNNEQFF
TRBJ2-6	NA	16	TRBV24-1	TRBD1	TGTGCCACCTCGGGACAGGGGAACCCTGGGGCCAACGTCCTGACTTTC	CATSGQGNPGANVLTF
TRBJ1-4	NA	12	TRBV2	TRBD1	TGTGCCAGCAACAGGGGGGTTGAAAAACTGTTTTTT	CASNRGVEKLFF
TRBJ2-5	NA	15	TRBV4-1	TRBD1	TGCGCCAGCAGCCAAGTCAGGGGGCGGGGAGAGACCCAGTACTTC	CASSQVRGRGETQYF
TRBJ1-2	NA	14	TRBV29-1	TRBD1	TGCAGCGTGGTAGGACAGGGGTGGTTCTATGGCTACACCTTC	CSVVGQGWFYGYTF
TRBJ1-5	NA	15	TRBV28	NA	TGTGCCAGCTCCCCGACGGACTATAGCAATCAGCCCCAGCATTTT	CASSPTDYSNQPQHF
TRBJ1-4	NA	12	TRBV6-5	NA	TGTGCCAGCTCCTCAAGGCGGGAAAAACTGTTTTTT	CASSSRREKLFF
TRBJ1-2	NA	12	TRBV12-3/TRBV12-4	NA	TGTGCCAGCAGTGGACAGAACTATGGCTACACCTTC	CASSGQNYGYTF
TRBJ2-2	NA	14	TRBV10-2	TRBD2	TGCGCCAGCAAACCGGGACTAGCAACCGGGGAGCTGTTTTTT	CASKPGLATGELFF
TRBJ2-3	NA	14	TRBV5-6	TRBD1	TGTGCCAGCAGCTTGACAGGGGGCGAAGATACGCAGTATTTT	CASSLTGGEDTQYF
TRBJ1-2	NA	14	TRBV28	NA	TGTGCCAGCACCCTGAGTGGGGGAGGGTCTGGCTACACCTTC	CASTLSGGGSGYTF
TRBJ2-7	once	13	TRBV6-4	NA	TGTGCCAGCAGATTTGGGGGCGCCTACGAGCAGTACTTC	CASRFGGAYEQYF
TRBJ2-7	few	14	TRBV15	TRBD1	TGTGCCACCAGCAGTGACAGGGGCAGTAGGGAGCAGTACTTC	CATSSDRGSREQYF
TRBJ2-3	NA	17	TRBV3-1/TRBV3-2	TRBD2	TGTGCCAGCAGCCAAGAGCGGTTAGCGGGGACCACAGATACGCAGTATTTT	CASSQERLAGTTDTQYF
TRBJ1-6	NA	15	TRBV19	TRBD1	TGTGCCAGCCAACACGGGACAGGGAATAATTCACCCCTCCACTTT	CASQHGTGNNSPLHF
TRBJ1-3	NA	17	TRBV5-1	NA	TGCGCCAGCAGCTTGGGAGGGAGTCGGGGCTCTGGAAACACCATATATTTT	CASSLGGSRGSGNTIYF
TRBJ1-5	NA	14	TRBV7-2	NA	TGTGCCAGCAGCGGACTTGGGGGGGGACAGCCCCAGCATTTT	CASSGLGGGQPQHF
TRBJ1-2	NA	14	TRBV2	TRBD1	TGTGCCAGCAGTCCTACAGGGGGCGACTATGGCTACACCTTC	CASSPTGGDYGYTF
TRBJ2-3	NA	16	TRBV7-9	TRBD2	TGTGCCAGCAGCCCACTAGCGGGGATTGTCACAGATACGCAGTATTTT	CASSPLAGIVTDTQYF
TRBJ2-3	NA	14	TRBV5-1	TRBD1	TGCGCCAGCAGCTTGGGACAGGGTGCAGATACGCAGTATTTT	CASSLGQGADTQYF
TRBJ1-2	once	14	TRBV28	TRBD1	TGTGCCAGCAGGGGGGACAGGGGACCCTATGGCTACACCTTC	CASRGDRGPYGYTF
TRBJ2-6	NA	14	TRBV2	NA	TGTGCCAGCAACGGGGACTCTGGGGCCAACGTCCTGACTTTC	CASNGDSGANVLTF
TRBJ1-5	NA	15	TRBV2	NA	TGTGCCAGCAGCCTGGCAGGCTATAGCAATCAGCCCCAGCATTTT	CASSLAGYSNQPQHF
TRBJ2-3	few	16	TRBV1	NA	TGCACCAGCAGCCCCGTCGGGGGGCCCGGTACAGATACGCAGTATTTT	CTSSPVGGPGTDTQYF
TRBJ1-2	NA	15	TRBV9	NA	TGTGCCAGCAGCGTAGAATCGGGGGGCGGGTATGGCTACACCTTC	CASSVESGGGYGYTF
TRBJ1-2	NA	16	TRBV28	TRBD1	TGTGCCAGCCAGGGGGCCCAACAGGGGTTGGTTTATGGCTACACCTTC	CASQGAQQGLVYGYTF
TRBJ2-3	NA	14	TRBV5-4	NA	TGTGCCAGCAGCTTGGACATCCGCACAGATACGCAGTATTTT	CASSLDIRTDTQYF
TRBJ2-3	NA	16	TRBV27	TRBD2	TGTGCCAGCGAGCAGGGGACTAGCGGAACAATAGGTACGCAGTATTTT	CASEQGTSGTIGTQYF
TRBJ1-4	once	15	TRBV19	NA	TGTGCCAGTAGTGCAGCGATACCATCGGGGGAAAAACTGTTTTTT	CASSAAIPSGEKLFF
TRBJ2-7	NA	15	TRBV7-2	TRBD2	TGTGCCAGCAGCCTCCGTAGCGGGGGGACCTACGAGCAGTACTTC	CASSLRSGGTYEQYF
TRBJ2-2	NA	11	TRBV5-1	NA	TGCGCCAGCAGCAACACCGGGGGGCTGTTTTTT	CASSNTGGLFF